This TCR beta chain was recovered during a study of cytomegalovirus exposure and HLA in healthy donors. The study ran its PCR with 60 Vbeta and 13 Jbeta primers. Clones were sequenced by immunoSEQ multiplex PCR, and TCRdb holds only the in-frame ones, with some missing. The table records approximately 180,000 clones, approximately 12% of them present only once. The CDR3 runs 11 residues. The germline V gene encodes CDR1 DFQATT and CDR2 SNEGSKA (reference sequence). Trimming left V 6 bases short and J 5 bases short, with 10 bases between. Concerning this clone itself: Its antigen is undetermined.

Despite likely unrecorded immune exposures, the donors were nominally healthy at the time of sampling. The study's findings and limits: In a later analysis, a missense DCLRE1C variant was linked to TCR beta V- and J-gene trimming. Common viral pathogens seemed, in a later analysis, to connect with several of the most significant clusters. Reportedly, a later analysis found an Asian-associated ancestry cluster had fewer N-insertions than the approximately 700-donor mean.

Sequenced input: PBMCs. This sequence originates from a man aged 45-60 years in good health and CMV-seropositive. The chain joins TRBV20-1 to TRBJ2-5; D is unresolved. The CDR3 coding sequence is TGCAGTGCCCATCTGAGGGAGACCCAGTACTTC. It is translated as CSAHLRETQYF.